This TCR beta chain appears in the sequencing data of a study of cytomegalovirus exposure and HLA in healthy donors. Study details: The same platform was used for the 90 to 150 validation repertoires and the approximately 670 first-cohort repertoires, a later analysis reported.

This table comes from immunoSEQ multiplex PCR, and its TCRdb copy is limited to in-frame clones, with some not included. Of some 120,000 clones listed, over 65% are singletons. Note on this clone: Its antigen is unknown.

Study observations and caveats: In a later analysis, first-cohort TCR clusters were found to tend to co-occur in the 90 to 150 validation repertoires. Cytomegalovirus-associated status was assigned to about 180 TCR beta chains.

The CDR3 is made up of 15 amino acids. Trimming took 9 bases from V and 7 from J; bases not matched to a gene: 13. Per germline, CDR1 LNHDA and CDR2 SQIVND (reference sequence). The source is a woman between 25 and 40 years old in good health and CMV-seronegative. Specimen: PBMCs. The genes are TRBV19 and TRBJ2-1; 9 positions agree with TRBD1. This chain's CDR3 is CASGPGQGLVNEQFF. CDR3 nucleotide sequence: TGTGCCAGCGGACCGGGACAGGGCTTGGTAAATGAGCAGTTCTTC.